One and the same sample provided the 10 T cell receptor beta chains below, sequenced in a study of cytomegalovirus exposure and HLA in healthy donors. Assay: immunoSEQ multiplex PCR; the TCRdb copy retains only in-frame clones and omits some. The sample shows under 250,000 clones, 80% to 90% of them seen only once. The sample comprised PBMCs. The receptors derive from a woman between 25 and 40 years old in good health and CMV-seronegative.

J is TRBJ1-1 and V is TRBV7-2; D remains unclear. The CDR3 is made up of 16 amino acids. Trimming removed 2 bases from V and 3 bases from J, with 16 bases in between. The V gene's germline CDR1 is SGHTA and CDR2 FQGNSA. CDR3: CASSLHSRGRDTEAFF. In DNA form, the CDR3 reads TGTGCCAGCAGCTTACATAGCCGAGGGAGGGACACTGAAGCTTTCTTT.

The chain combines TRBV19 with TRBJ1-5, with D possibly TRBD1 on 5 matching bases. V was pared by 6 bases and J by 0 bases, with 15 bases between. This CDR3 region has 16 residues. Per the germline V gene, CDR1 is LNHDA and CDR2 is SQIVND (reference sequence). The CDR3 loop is CASSERDWYSNQPQHF. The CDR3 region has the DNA TGTGCCAGTAGCGAACGGGACTGGTATAGCAATCAGCCCCAGCATTTT. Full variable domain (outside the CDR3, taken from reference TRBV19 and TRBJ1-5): DGGITQSPKYLFRKEGQNVTLSCEQNLNHDAMYWYRQDPGQGLRLIYYSQIVNDFQKGDIAEGYSVSREKKESFPLTVTSAQKNPTAFYLCASSERDWYSNQPQHFGDGTRLSIL.

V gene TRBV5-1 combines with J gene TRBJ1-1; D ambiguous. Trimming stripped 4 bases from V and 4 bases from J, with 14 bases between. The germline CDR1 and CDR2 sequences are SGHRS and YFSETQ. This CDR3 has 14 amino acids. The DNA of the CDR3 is TGCGCCAGCAGCCCCGGGCGGGAGACCACTGAAGCTTTCTTT. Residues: CASSPGRETTEAFF. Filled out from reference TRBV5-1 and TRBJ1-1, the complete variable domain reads KAGVTQTPRYLIKTRGQQVTLSCSPISGHRSVSWYQQTPGQGLQFLFEYFSETQRNKGNFPGRFSGRQFSNSRSEMNVSTLELGDSALYLCASSPGRETTEAFFGQGTRLTVV.

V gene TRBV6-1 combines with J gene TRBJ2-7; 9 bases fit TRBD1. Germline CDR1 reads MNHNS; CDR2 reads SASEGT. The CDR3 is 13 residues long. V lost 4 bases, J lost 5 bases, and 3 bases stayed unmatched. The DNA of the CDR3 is TGTGCCAGCAGTGCCCGGACAGGGGACGAGCAGTACTTC. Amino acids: CASSARTGDEQYF.

CDR3 sequence reads: CASQWTGGGGYTF. CDR3 nucleotides: TGTGCCAGCCAGTGGACAGGGGGGGGTGGCTACACCTTC. The chain joins TRBV28 to TRBJ1-2, with 10 bases aligning to TRBD1. With 8 bases clipped from V and 7 bases from J, the junction kept 7 bases outside the gene matches. Germline V gene lookup returns CDR1 MDHEN and CDR2 SYDVKM. This CDR3 comprises 13 residues.

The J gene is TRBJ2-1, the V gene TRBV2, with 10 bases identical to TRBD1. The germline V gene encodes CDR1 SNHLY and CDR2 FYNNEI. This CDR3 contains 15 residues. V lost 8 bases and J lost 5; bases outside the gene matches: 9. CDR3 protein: CASPEGGQGNNEQFF. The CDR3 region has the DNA TGTGCCAGCCCCGAGGGGGGACAGGGGAACAATGAGCAGTTCTTC.

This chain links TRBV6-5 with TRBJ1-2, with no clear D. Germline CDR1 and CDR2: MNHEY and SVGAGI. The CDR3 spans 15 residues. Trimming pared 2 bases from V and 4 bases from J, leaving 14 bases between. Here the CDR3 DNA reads TGTGCCAGCAGTTACACGGCGAGAGGGCTCTATGGCTACACCTTC. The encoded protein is CASSYTARGLYGYTF.

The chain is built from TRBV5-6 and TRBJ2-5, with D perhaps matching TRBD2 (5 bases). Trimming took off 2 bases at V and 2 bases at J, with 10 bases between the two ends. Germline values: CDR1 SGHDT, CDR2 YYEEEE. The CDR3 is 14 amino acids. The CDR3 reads CASSFVRLQETQYF. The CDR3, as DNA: TGTGCCAGCAGCTTCGTAAGACTACAAGAGACCCAGTACTTC.

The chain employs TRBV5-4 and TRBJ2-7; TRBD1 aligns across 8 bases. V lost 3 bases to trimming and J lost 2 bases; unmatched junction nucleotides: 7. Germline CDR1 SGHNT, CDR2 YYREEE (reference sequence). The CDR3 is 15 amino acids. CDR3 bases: TGTGCCAGCAGCTCCCCCCGGGACAGGACCTACGAGCAGTACTTC. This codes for CASSSPRDRTYEQYF.

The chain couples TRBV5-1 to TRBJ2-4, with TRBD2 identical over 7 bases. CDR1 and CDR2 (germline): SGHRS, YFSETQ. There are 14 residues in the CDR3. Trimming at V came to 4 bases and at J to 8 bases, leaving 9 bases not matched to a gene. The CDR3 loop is CASSPPGGGDIQYF. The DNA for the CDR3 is TGCGCCAGCAGCCCCCCGGGTGGGGGGGACATTCAGTACTTC. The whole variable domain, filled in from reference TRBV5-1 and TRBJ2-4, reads KAGVTQTPRYLIKTRGQQVTLSCSPISGHRSVSWYQQTPGQGLQFLFEYFSETQRNKGNFPGRFSGRQFSNSRSEMNVSTLELGDSALYLCASSPPGGGDIQYFGAGTRLSVL.